This T cell receptor beta chain was observed in a study of blood T cell repertoires in COVID-19 (dated by TCRdb to 2019 to 2021). Broadly, across the study: The collaborator samples originated in the United States, Italy and Spain and spanned the acute and convalescent phases of COVID-19. HLA class I and class II types, where available, came from metadata supplied by the sample provider rather than from assay-based typing. A de-identified subject ID, COVID-19 status, age in years and sex were almost always included in the sample metadata. The prospective study material was composed of cDNA or gDNA derived from T cells, B-cell-depleted T cells, or PBMCs. Samples were obtained from the ongoing ImmuneRACE study (first 160 participants) and from 1,254 subjects provided by 6 global collaborators. Subjects who had been exposed to COVID-19, were actively infected with it, or had recovered from it provided the deeply sampled blood TCRbeta repertoires that made up the dataset. A freely available public database, intended as a resource for researchers studying the immune response to SARS-CoV-2, is where the repertoires were released.

TCRbeta CDR3 regions were amplified from genomic DNA using the immunoSEQ Assay, a bias-controlled multiplex PCR. Turning to the authors' computational methods: Nucleated cell counts per sample were estimated from amplification of reference gene primers within the assay. Sequence reads were collapsed and filtered to measure the absolute abundance of every unique TCRbeta CDR3 rearrangement. For each sample, productive Simpson clonality was calculated as the square root of Simpson's diversity index over productive rearrangements. TCRdb took this table from immuneACCESS and kept in-frame rearrangements with V and J called. Such tables lack part of the clones; where checked against another copy, unresolved V genes explain under half of the gap, and the rest is unexplained. V and J calls plus clone size are reproduced from that table; the DNA served to infer D and trimming. The sample contains approximately 310,000 clones, approximately 89% of them found a single time. 7.8% of the sample is in the top ten clones.

Ends trimmed: V by 0 bases, J by 5 bases; bases unmatched to a gene: 1. Taken from the germline V gene (reference sequence), the CDR1 and CDR2 loops are MNHNY and SVGAGI. There are 14 amino acids in the CDR3, from cysteine to phenylalanine inclusive. The entry retains the CDR3 DNA only, 42 bases that are in frame from base 1. General study outcomes and caveats: Clinical and demographic metadata were provided uncurated, with the amount varying by source and participant.

Samples from volunteer blood donors who had recovered from COVID-19 were contributed by a second Seattle source. The collaborating institutions used their own protocols to collect whole blood in K2EDTA tubes. For TCRbeta analysis, collaborators shipped samples as frozen whole blood, isolated PBMCs, or DNA extracted from either of those sample types. Concerning this clone: Its recognized antigen is unknown. No base qualities exist here, and no much larger clone lies one base off it.

Recombination joined TRBV6-6 with TRBJ2-1, with 7 bases aligning to TRBD1. Sequencing was done on a sample of peripheral blood. The receptor's source is a woman in her forties or fifties who had recovered from COVID-19. DNA sequence: TGTGCCAGCAGTTACTCGGGACAGCACAATGAGCAGTTCTTC. This is translated as CASSYSGQHNEQFF.